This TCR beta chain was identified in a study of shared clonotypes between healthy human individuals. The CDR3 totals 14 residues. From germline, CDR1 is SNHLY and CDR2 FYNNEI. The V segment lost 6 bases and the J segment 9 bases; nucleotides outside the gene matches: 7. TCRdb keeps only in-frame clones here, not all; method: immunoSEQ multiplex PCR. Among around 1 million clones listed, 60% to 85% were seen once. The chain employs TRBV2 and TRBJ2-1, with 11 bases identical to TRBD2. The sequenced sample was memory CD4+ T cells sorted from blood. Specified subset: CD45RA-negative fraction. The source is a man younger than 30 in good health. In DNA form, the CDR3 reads TGTGCCAGCAGGATACTAGCGGGAGTTGTTGAGCAGTTCTTC. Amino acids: CASRILAGVVEQFF.